This T cell receptor (beta chain) was captured by sequencing in a study of T cell responses to AZD1222 COVID-19 vaccine. Only in-frame clones appear in the TCRdb table, and some are missing; sequencing was by immunoSEQ multiplex PCR. The profile shows roughly 93,000 clones, about 90% of them singletons. The length of the CDR3 is 12 residues. V lost 11 bases and J lost 2, with 10 bases in between. The V gene's germline CDR1 is MNHEY and CDR2 SVGAGI. Study-wide findings and caveats: Repertoires were obtained only post-peak T cell response.

Regarding this clone: The antigen is not known.

Sample: peripheral blood, taken on day 0 of AZD1222 vaccination. This receptor was taken from an adult in good health. The chain is built from TRBV6-5 and TRBJ1-5; tentatively, D is TRBD1 (6 bases). CDR3 sequence reads: CAAGGRNQPQHF. DNA of the CDR3: TGTGCCGCGGGGGGGCGCAATCAGCCCCAGCATTTT.